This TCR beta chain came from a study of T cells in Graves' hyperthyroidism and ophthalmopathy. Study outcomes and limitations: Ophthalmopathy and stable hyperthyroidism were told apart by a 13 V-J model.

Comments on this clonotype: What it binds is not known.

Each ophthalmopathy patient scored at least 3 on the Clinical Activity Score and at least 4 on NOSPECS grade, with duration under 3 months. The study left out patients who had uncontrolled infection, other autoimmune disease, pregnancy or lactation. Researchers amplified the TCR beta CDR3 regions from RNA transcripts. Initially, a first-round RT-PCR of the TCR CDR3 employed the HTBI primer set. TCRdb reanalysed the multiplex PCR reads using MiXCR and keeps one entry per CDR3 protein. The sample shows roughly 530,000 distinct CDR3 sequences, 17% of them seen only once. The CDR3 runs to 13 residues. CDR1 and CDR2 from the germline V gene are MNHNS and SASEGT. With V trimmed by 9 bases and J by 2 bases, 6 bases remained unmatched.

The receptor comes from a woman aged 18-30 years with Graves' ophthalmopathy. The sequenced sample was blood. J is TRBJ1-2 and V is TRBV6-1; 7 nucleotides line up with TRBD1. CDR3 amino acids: CASNRGANYGYTF. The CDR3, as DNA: TGTGCCAGTAACAGGGGAGCAAACTATGGCTACACCTTC.